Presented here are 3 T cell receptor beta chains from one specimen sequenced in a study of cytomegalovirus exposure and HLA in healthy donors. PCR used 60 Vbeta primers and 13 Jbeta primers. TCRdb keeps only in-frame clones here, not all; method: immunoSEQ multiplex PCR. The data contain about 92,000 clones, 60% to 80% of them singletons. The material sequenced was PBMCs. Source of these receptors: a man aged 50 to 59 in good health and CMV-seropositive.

In nucleotides, the CDR3 is TGTGCCATCCAAGAGGGTTCGACGGGGGAGACCCAGTACTTC. It is translated as CAIQEGSTGETQYF. The V and J genes are TRBV10-3 and TRBJ2-5, with D tentatively TRBD2 (5 bases). Germline V gives CDR1 ENHRY, CDR2 SYGVKD. This CDR3 spans 14 amino acids. Trimming left V 8 bases short and J 5 bases short, with 18 bases between.

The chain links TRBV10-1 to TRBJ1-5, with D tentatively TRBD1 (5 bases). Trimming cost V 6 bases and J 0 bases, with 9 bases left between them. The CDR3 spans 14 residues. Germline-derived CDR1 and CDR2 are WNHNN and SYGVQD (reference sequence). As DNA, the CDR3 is TGCGCCAGCAGAGACAGTTATAGCAATCAGCCCCAGCATTTT. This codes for CASRDSYSNQPQHF.

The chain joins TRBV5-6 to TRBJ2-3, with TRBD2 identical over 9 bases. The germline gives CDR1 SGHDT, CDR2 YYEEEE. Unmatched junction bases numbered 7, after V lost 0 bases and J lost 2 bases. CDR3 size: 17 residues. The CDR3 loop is CASSLGLLAGTTDTQYF. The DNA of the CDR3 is TGTGCCAGCAGCTTGGGGCTCCTAGCGGGGACCACAGATACGCAGTATTTT.